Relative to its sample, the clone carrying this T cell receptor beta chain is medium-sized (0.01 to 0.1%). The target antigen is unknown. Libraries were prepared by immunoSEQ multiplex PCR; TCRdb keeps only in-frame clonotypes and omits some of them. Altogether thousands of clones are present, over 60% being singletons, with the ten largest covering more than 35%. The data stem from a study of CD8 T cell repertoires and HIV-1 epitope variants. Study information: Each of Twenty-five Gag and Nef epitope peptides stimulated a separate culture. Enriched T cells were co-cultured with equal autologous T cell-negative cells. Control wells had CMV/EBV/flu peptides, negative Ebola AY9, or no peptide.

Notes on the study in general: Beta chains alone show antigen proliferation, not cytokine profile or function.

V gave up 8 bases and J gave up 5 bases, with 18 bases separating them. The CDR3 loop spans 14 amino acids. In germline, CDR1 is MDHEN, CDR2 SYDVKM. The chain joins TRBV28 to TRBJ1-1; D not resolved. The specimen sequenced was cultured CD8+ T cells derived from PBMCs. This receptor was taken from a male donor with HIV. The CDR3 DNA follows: TGTGCCAGCGGTGGGGAGTGGGCAGGAACTGAAGCTTTCTTT. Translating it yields CASGGEWAGTEAFF.